This T cell receptor beta chain was identified in a study of high-grade serous ovarian cancer treatment subgroups. Study-level findings and limits: These tumor repertoires lack spatial information from bulk sequencing.

Germline CDR1 is SGHTA and CDR2 is FQGNSA. V lost 5 bases to trimming and J lost 7 bases; unmatched junction nucleotides: 13. CDR3 length equals 16 residues. The assay was immunoSEQ multiplex PCR, and TCRdb's table has in-frame clones only and misses some. This table has fewer than 6,500 clones, roughly two thirds appearing once. Tumor samples were obtained before definitive surgery or chemotherapy. This clone was seen only once. The target antigen is unknown. The genes are TRBV7-2 and TRBJ1-5; TRBD1 agrees at 8 bases. This clonotype was obtained from a human donor with high-grade serous ovarian cancer. The specimen sequenced was tumor tissue. CDR3: CASSPPGQGSSQPQHF. The CDR3 DNA reads TGTGCCAGCAGCCCCCCCGGACAGGGTTCCAGCCAGCCCCAGCATTTT.